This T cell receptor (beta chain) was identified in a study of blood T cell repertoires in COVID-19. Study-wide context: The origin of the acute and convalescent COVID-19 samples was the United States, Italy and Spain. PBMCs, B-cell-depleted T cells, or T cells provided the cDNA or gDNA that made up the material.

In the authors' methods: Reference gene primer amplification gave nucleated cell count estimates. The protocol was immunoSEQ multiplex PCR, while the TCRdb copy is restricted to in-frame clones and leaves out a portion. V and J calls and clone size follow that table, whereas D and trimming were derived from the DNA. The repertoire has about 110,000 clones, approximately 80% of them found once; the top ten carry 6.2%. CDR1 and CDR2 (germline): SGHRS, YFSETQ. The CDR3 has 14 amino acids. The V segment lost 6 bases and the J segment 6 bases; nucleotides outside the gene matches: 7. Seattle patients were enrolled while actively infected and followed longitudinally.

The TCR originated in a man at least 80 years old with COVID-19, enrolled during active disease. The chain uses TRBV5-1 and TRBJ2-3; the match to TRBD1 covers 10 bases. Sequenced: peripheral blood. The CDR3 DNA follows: TGCGCCAGCAACAGACAGGGGGCATGGGATACGCAGTATTTT. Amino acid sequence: CASNRQGAWDTQYF. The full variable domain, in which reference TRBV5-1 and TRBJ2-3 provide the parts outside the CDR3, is KAGVTQTPRYLIKTRGQQVTLSCSPISGHRSVSWYQQTPGQGLQFLFEYFSETQRNKGNFPGRFSGRQFSNSRSEMNVSTLELGDSALYLCASNRQGAWDTQYFGPGTRLTVL.